These T cell receptor beta chains were read from a single sample in a study of identical twins. Via MiXCR, TCRdb re-called the 5' RACE reads, giving one row per CDR3 protein. The repertoire holds approximately 600,000 distinct CDR3 sequences, approximately 10% seen once, with around 3.1% in the top ten. The data also belong to a second study, concerning yellow fever vaccine responses in identical twins.

The source material was PBMCs. The receptor set was obtained from a woman aged 18-35 years in good health. Each CDR3 is given with its conserved first and last residue. The D gene is left open where the match is weak. Not every row has a clone size; where given, it reads once, few, many or a size class.

TRBV20-1	TRBD2	NA	TRBJ2-1	TGCAGTGCTAGACCCTCTAGCGGTTCCTACAATGAGCAGTTCTTC	CSARPSSGSYNEQFF
TRBV5-1	TRBD1	many	TRBJ1-1	TGCGCCAGCAGCTTGGGAGACAGGGTGGGGACTGAAGCTTTCTTT	CASSLGDRVGTEAFF
TRBV20-1	TRBD1	once	TRBJ2-1	TGCAGTGCTCAGGTTAACAGGGGGCTGAGCAATGAGCAGTTCTTC	CSAQVNRGLSNEQFF
TRBV6-1	TRBD1	few	TRBJ2-6	TGTGCCAGCAGTAGGGGACAGGGGGCGCAAGGGGCCAACGTCCTGACTTTC	CASSRGQGAQGANVLTF
TRBV4-3	TRBD1	many	TRBJ2-7	TGCGCCAGCAGCCAAGATTTTCAGGGGGACTACGAGCAGTACTTC	CASSQDFQGDYEQYF
TRBV7-2	NA	few	TRBJ2-3	TGTGCCAGCAGCTTAGGAGGAGGAGGGCAGGCGCAGTATTTT	CASSLGGGGQAQYF
TRBV7-9	NA	few	TRBJ2-1	TGTGCCAGCAGCTTTGAGCGGGCCCGGAGTGAGCAGTTCTTC	CASSFERARSEQFF
TRBV5-6	NA	NA	TRBJ2-1	TGTGCCAGCAGCCCAGTGACAGGAACCTACAATGAGCAGTTCTTC	CASSPVTGTYNEQFF
TRBV24-1	TRBD2	many	TRBJ2-2	TGTGCCACCAGTGACCCGGGGACTAGCGGGAGTCGTTGGAACACCGGGGAGCTGTTTTTT	CATSDPGTSGSRWNTGELFF
TRBV7-3	NA	few	TRBJ2-1	TGTGCCAGCAGCTTACTACTAGCTTCTTACAATGAGCAGTTCTTC	CASSLLLASYNEQFF
TRBV20-1	TRBD1	many	TRBJ2-7	TGCAGTGCTAGAGGCCCCCCTAGGGGGCAGAGGTACGAGCAGTACTTC	CSARGPPRGQRYEQYF
TRBV5-6	TRBD2	NA	TRBJ2-1	TGTGCCAGCAGCTTGGGCGGCGGGGGGACCCACTCCTACAATGAGCAGTTCTTC	CASSLGGGGTHSYNEQFF
TRBV6-2/TRBV6-3	TRBD2	NA	TRBJ2-2	TGTGCCAGCAGGGACGAACCGGCGGGAGCGGACACCGGGGAGCTGTTTTTT	CASRDEPAGADTGELFF
TRBV4-1	TRBD2	NA	TRBJ2-1	TGCGCCAGCAGCCAAGGCGCTAGCGGGGGCCCTCGGGAGCAGTTCTTC	CASSQGASGGPREQFF
TRBV12-3/TRBV12-4	TRBD1	many	TRBJ1-1	TGTGCCAGCAGTAACAGGGGAGGAGAAGCGAGAAACACTGAAGCTTTCTTT	CASSNRGGEARNTEAFF
TRBV7-2	NA	NA	TRBJ2-7	TGTGCCAGCAGCTTACAGAACTACGAGCAGTACTTC	CASSLQNYEQYF
TRBV6-5	NA	few	TRBJ2-7	TGTGCCAGCAGTTCTCCCAGTGGGGGATTATACGAGCAGTACTTC	CASSSPSGGLYEQYF
TRBV15	TRBD1	once	TRBJ2-7	TGTGCCACCAGCAGAGAGGGAGGACCGTGGACAGGGGGTTCCTACGAGCAGTACTTC	CATSREGGPWTGGSYEQYF
TRBV12-3/TRBV12-4	TRBD1	many	TRBJ2-7	TGTGCCAGCAGTTGGACAGGGGGTGTCGAGCAGTACTTC	CASSWTGGVEQYF
TRBV3-1	NA	NA	TRBJ2-7	TGTGCCAGCAGCCTAATCGGGGGGCAGGGCGAGCAGTACTTC	CASSLIGGQGEQYF